Below, 2 T cell receptor beta chains from the same sample are listed, as sequenced in a study of shared clonotypes between healthy human individuals. TCRdb keeps only in-frame clones here, not all; method: immunoSEQ multiplex PCR. The table shows fewer than 650,000 clones, with around 78% occurring only once. Sequenced material: PBMCs. The source of these receptors is a woman aged 35 to 49 in good health. Some clones in this sample may be carry-over from other donors' samples.

This sequence joins TRBV6-5 and TRBJ1-1; D remains ambiguous. Trimming left V 6 bases short and J 1 base short, with 12 bases between. Germline values: CDR1 MNHEY, CDR2 SVGAGI. The CDR3 is made up of 14 amino acids. CDR3 protein: CASRVDGWNTEAFF. CDR3 coding DNA: TGTGCCAGCAGGGTGGACGGATGGAACACTGAAGCTTTCTTT.

To note about this clone: This sample also contains other DNA sequences that code for the same CDR3. The chain has TRBV6-5 and TRBJ2-7; TRBD2 matches 11 bases. The CDR3 runs 13 residues. From germline, CDR1 is MNHEY and CDR2 SVGAGI. J lost 6 bases, V lost 2 bases, and 0 bases had no gene match. CDR3 nucleotides: TGTGCCAGCAGTTACCTAGCGGGAGGCGAGCAGTACTTC. This codes for CASSYLAGGEQYF.